These T cell receptor beta chains were read from a single sample in a study of cytomegalovirus exposure and HLA in healthy donors. TCRdb's table, derived via immunoSEQ multiplex PCR, lists solely in-frame clones and lacks some. This sample has about 130,000 clones, with 70% to 85% found just once. Sequenced material: PBMCs. The receptors originated from a woman between 18 and 29 years old in good health and CMV-seropositive. CDR3s include the opening cysteine and the closing phenylalanine or tryptophan. The D gene is left open where the match is weak.

length: 12; V: TRBV2; J: TRBJ1-5; D: -; CDR3: CASSQGGQPQHF; DNA: TGTGCCAGCAGCCAGGGCGGTCAGCCCCAGCATTTT
length: 11; V: TRBV7-9; J: TRBJ1-2; D: -; CDR3: CSSSYLPGYTF; DNA: TGTTCCAGCAGCTACCTCCCGGGGTACACCTTC
length: 15; V: TRBV19; J: TRBJ1-1; D: TRBD1; CDR3: CASSKTGDWDTEAFF; DNA: TGTGCCAGTAGTAAGACAGGGGATTGGGACACTGAAGCTTTCTTT
length: 15; V: TRBV11-2; J: TRBJ2-7; D: TRBD1; CDR3: CASNIPGQAPYEQYF; DNA: TGTGCCAGCAATATACCGGGACAGGCTCCCTACGAGCAGTACTTC
length: 15; V: TRBV7-6; J: TRBJ2-5; D: TRBD2; CDR3: CASSLGLAGVETQYF; DNA: TGTGCCAGCAGCTTAGGACTAGCGGGTGTGGAGACCCAGTACTTC
length: 14; V: TRBV2; J: TRBJ1-1; D: TRBD1; CDR3: CASSATGGGIEAFF; DNA: TGTGCCAGCAGTGCGACAGGGGGAGGGATTGAAGCTTTCTTT
length: 15; V: TRBV25-1; J: TRBJ2-7; D: -; CDR3: CASSEQTSTLYEQYF; DNA: TGTGCCAGCAGTGAACAAACTAGCACCCTCTACGAGCAGTACTTC
length: 13; V: TRBV6-5; J: TRBJ2-7; D: TRBD1; CDR3: CARKTGVSYEQYF; DNA: TGTGCCAGAAAGACAGGGGTTTCCTACGAGCAGTACTTC
length: 14; V: TRBV19; J: TRBJ2-7; D: -; CDR3: CASSPKGDTYEQYF; DNA: TGTGCCAGTAGCCCAAAGGGGGATACCTACGAGCAGTACTTC
length: 15; V: TRBV6-4; J: TRBJ1-2; D: TRBD1; CDR3: CASSEDGTGVYGYTF; DNA: TGTGCCAGCAGTGAAGACGGGACAGGGGTCTATGGCTACACCTTC
length: 14; V: TRBV5-1; J: TRBJ1-6; D: -; CDR3: CASSLAQYNSPLHF; DNA: TGCGCCAGCAGCTTGGCGCAGTATAATTCACCCCTCCACTTT